The rows below give T cell receptor beta chains drawn from one sample of a study of T cell changes during pregnancy in multiple sclerosis. Sequenced by immunoSEQ multiplex PCR; TCRdb stores in-frame clones only, minus some. This table has around 65,000 clones, about 93% appearing once. This sample comprised peripheral blood, obtained in the third trimester of pregnancy. These receptors originate from a female donor in good health, enrolled as a control in a pregnancy study. The CDR3 runs from the conserved cysteine through the conserved F or W. The order of the fields is J gene, D gene, clone size, V gene, CDR3 protein, CDR3 DNA. A D gene is named only where the DNA matches it firmly. Clone sizes are given selectively: once, few, many, or a class where the clone is expanded.

>TRBJ1-1|.|.|TRBV7-2
CASSYEGVNTEAFF
TGTGCCAGCAGCTACGAGGGGGTAAACACTGAAGCTTTCTTT
>TRBJ1-1|.|.|TRBV29-1
CSVGSGGNTEAFF
TGCAGCGTTGGTTCCGGGGGAAACACTGAAGCTTTCTTT
>TRBJ2-5|.|.|TRBV14
CASSQGGVKGLYAQYF
TGTGCCAGCAGCCAAGGGGGAGTGAAGGGACTTTATGCCCAGTACTTC
>TRBJ1-6|TRBD1|few|TRBV6-1
CASSPEGAPRDF
TGTGCCAGCAGTCCTGAGGGGGCGCCTCGTGACTTT
>TRBJ2-2|.|.|TRBV29-1
CSVVPQGNTGELFF
TGCAGCGTTGTACCTCAGGGGAACACCGGGGAGCTGTTTTTT
>TRBJ2-2|TRBD2|.|TRBV11-2
CASSPGAGGNTGELFF
TGTGCCAGCAGCCCCGGGGCGGGGGGGAACACCGGGGAGCTGTTTTTT
>TRBJ1-4|.|.|TRBV18
CASSPAGSGSTNEKLFF
TGTGCCAGCTCCCCCGCGGGGAGCGGTTCAACTAATGAAAAACTGTTTTTT
>TRBJ1-1|.|few|TRBV7-9
CASSLNYISNTEAFF
TGTGCCAGCAGCTTAAACTACATCTCGAACACTGAAGCTTTCTTT
>TRBJ1-5|TRBD1|once|TRBV5-1
CASSPRDRGPTHQPQHF
TGCGCCAGCAGCCCCCGGGACAGGGGCCCCACACATCAGCCCCAGCATTTT
>TRBJ1-1|.|.|TRBV28
CASNTQGVEAFF
TGTGCCAGCAACACACAGGGCGTTGAAGCTTTCTTT
>TRBJ2-5|.|.|TRBV7-2
CASSWGVAETQYF
TGTGCCAGCAGCTGGGGAGTAGCAGAGACCCAGTACTTC
>TRBJ1-2|.|.|TRBV4-3
CASSQARQGLGYTF
TGCGCCAGCAGCCAAGCTCGTCAGGGGCTCGGCTACACCTTC
>TRBJ1-2|.|.|TRBV2
CASSSGTHGYTF
TGTGCCAGCAGCTCCGGGACTCACGGCTACACCTTC
>TRBJ1-2|.|.|TRBV4-3
CASSQDLSGVFGYTF
TGCGCCAGCAGCCAAGATCTTTCGGGGGTATTCGGCTACACCTTC
>TRBJ2-2|TRBD1|.|TRBV30
CAWKGQGPTGELFF
TGTGCCTGGAAGGGACAGGGACCCACCGGGGAGCTGTTTTTT
>TRBJ2-1|.|.|TRBV5-1
CASSGVGLFGQFF
TGCGCCAGCTCAGGGGTGGGACTATTTGGGCAGTTCTTC
>TRBJ2-4|TRBD2|.|TRBV2
CASIGTSNSPFQYF
TGTGCCAGCATTGGGACTAGCAATTCTCCTTTTCAGTACTTC
>TRBJ1-5|TRBD1|.|TRBV6-6
CASRSQGTSNQPQHF
TGTGCCAGCAGGTCACAGGGGACGAGCAATCAGCCCCAGCATTTT
>TRBJ2-1|.|.|TRBV30
CAWSRGGSYNEQFF
TGTGCCTGGAGTAGGGGGGGATCCTACAATGAGCAGTTCTTC